This TCR beta chain was identified in a study of T cell responses to AZD1222 COVID-19 vaccine. Study information: Second doses were pooled across both intervals (about 4 or about 12 weeks). Study conclusions and caveats: Elevations in Spike-specific TCR breadth and depth followed administration of two AZD1222 doses. Among vaccine-associated CD4 TCRs, coverage spanned spike, with dominance at 160-218 and 743-854. Donors were mostly white British, more females; clonal diversity possibly underestimated.

TCRdb's table, derived via immunoSEQ multiplex PCR, lists solely in-frame clones and lacks some. Of over 150,000 clones listed, around 90% are singletons. For this clone: The antigen remains unidentified.

V gave up 5 bases and J gave up 7 bases; unmatched junction bases: 6. Germline CDR1 reads KGHSH; CDR2 reads LQKENI. The CDR3 sequence is 15 residues long. The TCR sequence derives from an adult in good health. The V gene is TRBV18, the J gene TRBJ1-5, with 12 bases that match TRBD1. The starting material was peripheral blood, obtained on day 0 of AZD1222 vaccination. CDR3 in DNA: TGTGCCAGCTCAGCGGGACAGGGGGCATTGCAGCCCCAGCATTTT. Translating gives CASSAGQGALQPQHF.